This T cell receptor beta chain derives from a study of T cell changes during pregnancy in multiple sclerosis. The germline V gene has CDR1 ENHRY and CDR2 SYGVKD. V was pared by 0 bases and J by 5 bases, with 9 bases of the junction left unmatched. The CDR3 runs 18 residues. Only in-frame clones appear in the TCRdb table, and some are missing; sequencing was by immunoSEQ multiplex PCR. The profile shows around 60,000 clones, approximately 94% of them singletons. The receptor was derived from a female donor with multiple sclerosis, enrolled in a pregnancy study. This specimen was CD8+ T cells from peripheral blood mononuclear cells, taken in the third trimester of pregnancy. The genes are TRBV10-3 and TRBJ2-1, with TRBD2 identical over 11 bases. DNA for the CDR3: TGTGCCATCAGTGAGTCGATTAGCGGGAGGGCCCGGGACAATGAGCAGTTCTTC. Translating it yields CAISESISGRARDNEQFF.